These 17 T cell receptor beta chains were all obtained from the same sample, sequenced in a study of T-cell memory formation after mild COVID-19. TCRdb redid the calling of the 5' RACE reads with MiXCR, one entry per CDR3 protein. The sample lists hundreds of thousands of distinct CDR3 sequences, 15% to 20% occurring once. Sample: PBMCs or a T cell subset sorted from them (not recorded which). The receptors originated from an adult woman who had mild COVID-19 (a few samples of this study predate the infection). Cell type and time point are not known.

The chain has TRBV6-5 and TRBJ1-2; 10 nucleotides line up with TRBD1. The germline V gene encodes CDR1 MNHEY and CDR2 SVGAGI. The V and J ends lost 6 bases and 4 bases, in that order; junction bases with no gene match: 8. This CDR3 is built from 15 residues. The CDR3 nucleotides read TGTGCCAGCAGCCTAGCCGGGACAGGGGCCTATGGCTACACCTTC. It specifies CASSLAGTGAYGYTF.

This clonotype was observed a few times. V is TRBV5-1 and J is TRBJ1-1; D remains unclear. Trimming left V 4 bases short and J 5 bases short, with 15 bases between. CDR3 size: 14 residues. CDR1 SGHRS and CDR2 YFSETQ come from the germline V gene. For the CDR3, the DNA is TGCGCCAGCAGCACCGGGTCCTTAGGGACTGAAGCTTTCTTT. Encoded protein: CASSTGSLGTEAFF.

This clonotype was detected only a few times. The chain uses TRBV7-2 and TRBJ1-5; D may be TRBD1 (6 bases). Trimming shortened V by 4 bases and J by 6 bases, and 10 bases separated the two germline ends. Germline V CDR1 and CDR2: SGHTA, FQGNSA. This CDR3 contains 13 residues. The CDR3 nucleotides are TGTGCCAGCAGCTCCCAGGACAGTCAGCCCCAGCATTTT. Protein sequence: CASSSQDSQPQHF. Supplemented by reference TRBV7-2 and TRBJ1-5, the full variable domain reads GAGVSQSPSNKVTEKGKDVELRCDPISGHTALYWYRQSLGQGLEFLIYFQGNSAPDKSGLPSDRFSAERTGGSVSTLTIQRTQQEDSAVYLCASSSQDSQPQHFGDGTRLSIL.

The rearrangement uses TRBV6-1 and TRBJ2-1, with D perhaps assigned TRBD1 or TRBD2 (6 bases each). CDR1 is MNHNS, CDR2 SASEGT, per germline. This CDR3 is 11 amino acids long. Trimming stripped 8 bases from V and 10 bases from J, with 12 bases between. CDR3 nucleotides: TGTGCCAGCCCGGAGGGGGTGGAGCAGTTCTTC. Protein sequence: CASPEGVEQFF.

The chain carries TRBV6-2 or TRBV6-3 and TRBJ1-5; no clear D gene. The CDR3 is made up of 12 amino acids. Germline CDR1 is MNHEY and CDR2 is SVGEGT. Trimming pared 6 bases from V and 6 bases from J, leaving 9 bases between. The CDR3 reads CASSQRGQPQHF. Written as DNA, the CDR3 is TGTGCCAGCAGCCAGAGAGGTCAGCCCCAGCATTTT.

The rearrangement joins TRBV14 to TRBJ2-5; 9 nucleotides agree with TRBD2. This CDR3 is 17 amino acids long. The germline gives CDR1 SGHDN, CDR2 FVKESK. Losses at the gene ends were 5 bases for V and 5 bases for J; bases not matched to a gene: 15. Here the CDR3 reads CASSLRTSAVREETQYF. In DNA, the CDR3 is TGTGCCAGCAGCTTAAGGACTAGCGCTGTGCGGGAGGAGACCCAGTACTTC.

The sample holds a few counts of this clonotype. The V gene is TRBV15, the J gene TRBJ1-6; D might be TRBD1 (5 bases). The CDR3 has 16 residues. V gave up 8 bases and J gave up 4 bases, with 18 bases separating them. Per the germline V gene, CDR1 is LNHNV and CDR2 is YYDKDF (reference sequence). CDR3 coding DNA: TGTGCCACCTCACAAACCTCGGGGACGTATAATTCACCCCTCCACTTT. It translates to CATSQTSGTYNSPLHF. The full variable domain, rest sourced from reference TRBV15 and TRBJ1-6, is DAMVIQNPRYQVTQFGKPVTLSCSQTLNHNVMYWYQQKSSQAPKLLFHYYDKDFNNEADTPDNFQSRRPNTSFCFLDIRSPGLGDTAMYLCATSQTSGTYNSPLHFGNGTRLTVT.

The chain is built from TRBV20-1 and TRBJ2-2; the match to TRBD2 covers 8 bases. Germline-derived CDR1 and CDR2 are DFQATT and SNEGSKA (reference sequence). The CDR3 spans 18 residues. V shed 3 bases and J 0 bases; nucleotides not matched to a gene: 12. This chain's CDR3 is CSARGLGSFSPNTGELFF. The CDR3 nucleotides read TGCAGTGCTAGGGGACTAGGAAGCTTTAGCCCGAACACCGGGGAGCTGTTTTTT.

This clonotype has a count of ten or more. V is TRBV7-9 and J is TRBJ2-3; 7 bases are shared with TRBD1. With 4 bases clipped from V and 0 bases from J, the junction kept 4 bases outside the gene matches. Germline assignment: CDR1 SEHNR and CDR2 FQNEAQ (reference sequence). The CDR3 has 15 residues. The CDR3 DNA reads as TGTGCCAGCAGCTCATCGGGACAGAGCACAGATACGCAGTATTTT. Translated: CASSSSGQSTDTQYF. The full variable domain, with the rest looked up from reference TRBV7-9 and TRBJ2-3, is DTGVSQNPRHKITKRGQNVTFRCDPISEHNRLYWYRQTLGQGPEFLTYFQNEAQLEKSRLLSDRFSAERPKGSFSTLEIQRTEQGDSAMYLCASSSSGQSTDTQYFGPGTRLTVL.

In DNA form, the CDR3 reads TGCGCCAGCAGCCAAGGTTTACAGCCCAATCCCTATGGCTACACCTTC. It codes for CASSQGLQPNPYGYTF. The chain uses TRBV4-1 and TRBJ1-2; D unclear. Deletions cut 1 base from V and 4 bases from J, with 16 bases between. The CDR3 extends over 16 amino acids. Germline CDR1 reads MGHRA; CDR2 reads YSYEKL.

This clonotype appeared many times. The V call is TRBV4-3, the J call TRBJ2-1; a possible D gene is TRBD2 (7 bases). The CDR3 loop spans 16 amino acids. Germline CDR1 is LGHNA and CDR2 is YSLEER. V was pared by 1 base and J by 10 bases, with 20 bases between. CDR3 amino acids: CASSQGHGGGGMEQFF. The CDR3 bases are TGCGCCAGCAGCCAAGGGCACGGGGGAGGGGGGATGGAGCAGTTCTTC.

In its sample, this clonotype was seen a few times. The chain employs TRBV4-3 and TRBJ1-2; a weak D match, TRBD1 (6 bases). Trimming left V 0 bases short and J 8 bases short, with 19 bases between. Germline V CDR1 and CDR2: LGHNA, YSLEER. CDR3 length: 16 amino acids. CDR3 nucleotide sequence: TGCGCCAGCAGCCAAGAAGGGGGAACCTCAATGAGCGGCTACACCTTC. This encodes CASSQEGGTSMSGYTF.

The genes are TRBV5-1 and TRBJ1-5, with D unresolved. CDR3 length: 13 amino acids. CDR1 is SGHRS and CDR2 is YFSETQ in the germline V gene. The germline V and J ends were trimmed by 3 bases and 5 bases, with 9 bases remaining between them. DNA of the CDR3: TGCGCCAGCAGCTCACAAATTGATCAGCCCCAGCATTTT. Its translation is CASSSQIDQPQHF.

This clonotype was observed a handful of times. V gene TRBV20-1 combines with J gene TRBJ1-1; 7 nucleotides line up with TRBD1. Germline V gene lookup returns CDR1 DFQATT and CDR2 SNEGSKA (reference sequence). Germline trimming cut 6 bases from V and 6 bases from J; bases unmatched to any gene: 16. The CDR3 is made up of 15 amino acids. In nucleotides, the CDR3 is TGCAGTGCCCCCGGGAGGGGCAGGGGGGATGCTGAAGCTTTCTTT. This translates into CSAPGRGRGDAEAFF.

This clonotype was counted between two and nine times. One end of the junction varies from germline; a read error may be responsible. The V gene is TRBV6-5, the J gene TRBJ2-5; 10 bases agree with TRBD2. The CDR3 covers 14 residues. CDR1 and CDR2 (germline): MNHEY, SVGAGI. The CDR3 spells CASSYSADSGGPNF. The CDR3 region has the DNA TGTGCCAGCAGTTACTCTGCTGATAGCGGGGGGCCCAACTTC.

J is TRBJ2-1 and V is TRBV5-6, with TRBD1 matching 7 bases. The CDR3 extends over 16 amino acids. V shed 4 bases, J shed 1 base, and the junction held 8 bases outside the gene matches. Germline values: CDR1 SGHDT, CDR2 YYEEEE. CDR3: CASSQQGRVSYNEQFF. CDR3 bases: TGTGCCAGCAGCCAACAGGGGAGAGTGTCCTACAATGAGCAGTTCTTC.

The V gene is TRBV28, the J gene TRBJ2-3; no reliable D call. V was clipped by 2 bases and J by 1 base, with 10 bases between them. The CDR3 length is 15 residues. Germline V CDR1 and CDR2: MDHEN, SYDVKM. CDR3 DNA sequence: TGTGCCAGCAGTTTAGACCGTCTCCGCACAGATACGCAGTATTTT. Protein: CASSLDRLRTDTQYF.